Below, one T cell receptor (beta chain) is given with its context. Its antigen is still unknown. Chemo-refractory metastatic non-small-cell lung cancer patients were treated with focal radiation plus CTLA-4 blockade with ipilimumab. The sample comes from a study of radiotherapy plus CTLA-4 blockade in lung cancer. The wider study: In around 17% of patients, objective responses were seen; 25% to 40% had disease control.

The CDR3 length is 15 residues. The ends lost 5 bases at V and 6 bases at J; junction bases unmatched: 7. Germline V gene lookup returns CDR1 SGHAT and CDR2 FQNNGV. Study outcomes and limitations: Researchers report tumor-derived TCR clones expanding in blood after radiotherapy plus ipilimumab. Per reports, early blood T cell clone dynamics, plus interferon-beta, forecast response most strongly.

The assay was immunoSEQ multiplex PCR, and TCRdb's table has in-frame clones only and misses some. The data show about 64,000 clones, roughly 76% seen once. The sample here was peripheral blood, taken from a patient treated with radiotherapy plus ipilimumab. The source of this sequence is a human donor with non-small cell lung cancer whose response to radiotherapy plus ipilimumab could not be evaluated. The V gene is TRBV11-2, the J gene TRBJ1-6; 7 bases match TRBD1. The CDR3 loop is CASSRSGGSNSPLHF. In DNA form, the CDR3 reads TGTGCCAGCAGCCGCTCAGGGGGATCTAATTCACCCCTCCACTTT.